This entry describes one T cell receptor (beta chain). Its antigen is currently unknown. The PCR contained 60 Vbeta and 13 Jbeta primers. Measured with immunoSEQ multiplex PCR; TCRdb has only the in-frame clones, and not every one. The sample includes some 170,000 clones, about 80% of them seen just once. The germline CDR1 and CDR2 sequences are MNHNY and SVGAGI (reference sequence). CDR3 length: 12 residues. V dropped 8 bases and J dropped 4 bases, with 11 bases sitting between them. This entry comes from a study of cytomegalovirus exposure and HLA in healthy donors. Overall study findings and caveats: It was approximately 150 TCR beta chains that were listed as cytomegalovirus-associated. Donors were assumed by presence/absence analyses to have roughly uniform sequencing depth. Across donors, most TCRs were seen rarely, yet some public ones were widespread.

The source material was PBMCs. This receptor was obtained from a woman aged 45-65 years in good health and CMV-seronegative. The chain has TRBV6-6 and TRBJ1-1; tentatively, D is TRBD1 (6 bases). CDR3 nucleotides: TGTGCCAGCGAAGGGGGTCGCACTGAAGCTTTCTTT. Residues: CASEGGRTEAFF.